Presented here are 15 T cell receptor beta chains from one specimen sequenced in a study of T cell responses to AZD1222 COVID-19 vaccine. Profiled with immunoSEQ multiplex PCR; TCRdb holds only in-frame clones, not every one. The data contain just over 150,000 clones, about nine tenths of them seen just once; the ten biggest clones take up about 1.7%. The input for sequencing was peripheral blood, taken on day 0 of AZD1222 vaccination. The source of these receptors is an adult in good health.

The V gene is TRBV20-1, the J gene TRBJ1-1; unclear D gene. V was pared by 1 base and J by 5 bases, with 5 bases between. Germline CDR1 DFQATT, CDR2 SNEGSKA (reference sequence). This CDR3 is 11 amino acids long. The CDR3, as DNA: TGCAGTGCTAGAGTTACAACTGAAGCTTTCTTT. Its protein product is CSARVTTEAFF.

V is TRBV5-1 and J is TRBJ1-2; 8 nucleotides align to TRBD1. The trim removed 3 bases at V and 4 bases at J, leaving 8 bases unmatched. CDR1 is SGHRS and CDR2 is YFSETQ in the germline V gene. CDR3 length: 15 amino acids. CDR3: CASSSRTGTAYGYTF. The CDR3 DNA follows: TGCGCCAGCAGCTCACGGACAGGGACTGCCTATGGCTACACCTTC.

The V and J genes are TRBV3-1 (or the pseudogene TRBV3-2) and TRBJ2-5; unclear D gene. V lost 2 bases and J lost 1, with 5 bases in between. The germline V gene encodes CDR1 LGHDT and CDR2 YNNKEL (reference sequence). The CDR3 is made up of 13 amino acids. The CDR3 DNA reads as TGTGCCAGCAGCCAAATCGTCCAAGAGACCCAGTACTTC. Protein product: CASSQIVQETQYF.

This chain links TRBV6-5 with TRBJ1-4, with 11 bases aligning to TRBD1. This CDR3 has 15 amino acids. Germline-derived CDR1 and CDR2 are MNHEY and SVGAGI. Trimming at V came to 0 bases and at J to 8 bases, leaving 2 bases not matched to a gene. The CDR3 nucleotides are TGTGCCAGCAGTTACTCGTGGACAGGGGGCGAAAAACTGTTTTTT. It translates to CASSYSWTGGEKLFF.

The chain employs TRBV6-2 or TRBV6-3 and TRBJ1-2, with TRBD1 matching over 8 bases. Germline trimming cut 2 bases from V and 3 bases from J; bases unmatched to any gene: 8. Germline CDR1 reads MNHEY; CDR2 reads SVGEGT. This CDR3 contains 16 residues. The CDR3 loop reads CASSYQRTGPYYGYTF. The CDR3 DNA reads as TGTGCCAGCAGTTACCAACGGACAGGGCCCTACTATGGCTACACCTTC.

The sample holds a few counts of this clone. The chain recombines TRBV19 with TRBJ1-2, with a weak D call TRBD1 (5 bases). V lost 5 bases to trimming and J lost 3 bases, with 10 bases between them. The CDR3 is 13 residues long. Germline loops: CDR1 LNHDA, CDR2 SQIVND (reference sequence). CDR3: CASSHDSYYGYTF. DNA for the CDR3: TGTGCCAGTAGTCATGACAGCTACTATGGCTACACCTTC. The whole variable domain, filled in from reference TRBV19 and TRBJ1-2, reads DGGITQSPKYLFRKEGQNVTLSCEQNLNHDAMYWYRQDPGQGLRLIYYSQIVNDFQKGDIAEGYSVSREKKESFPLTVTSAQKNPTAFYLCASSHDSYYGYTFGSGTRLTVV.

The genes are TRBV5-1 and TRBJ2-7; 7 bases are a match to TRBD1. Trimming took 0 bases from V and 3 from J; bases not matched to a gene: 3. This CDR3 is 14 amino acids long. Germline assignment: CDR1 SGHRS and CDR2 YFSETQ. The CDR3 sequence is CASSLDDRVYEQYF. CDR3 bases: TGCGCCAGCAGCTTGGACGACAGGGTCTACGAGCAGTACTTC.

The chain links TRBV11-2 to TRBJ1-1, with unresolved D. The CDR3 contains 14 residues. Germline V gene data show CDR1 as SGHAT and CDR2 as FQNNGV. V was pared by 1 base and J by 5 bases, with 11 bases between. In nucleotides, the CDR3 is TGTGCCAGCAGCTTAGGGGTTGGGGAAACTGAAGCTTTCTTT. Translated: CASSLGVGETEAFF. Full variable domain (missing parts from reference TRBV11-2 and TRBJ1-1): EAGVAQSPRYKIIEKRQSVAFWCNPISGHATLYWYQQILGQGPKLLIQFQNNGVVDDSQLPKDRFSAERLKGVDSTLKIQPAKLEDSAVYLCASSLGVGETEAFFGQGTRLTVV.

J is TRBJ1-5 and V is TRBV2, with D uncertain. The germline V gene has CDR1 SNHLY and CDR2 FYNNEI. Trimming took off 8 bases at V and 0 bases at J, with 14 bases between the two ends. The CDR3 length is 15 residues. The CDR3 loop reads CASQRTFTSNQPQHF. The CDR3 nucleotides read TGTGCCAGCCAACGGACCTTTACTAGCAATCAGCCCCAGCATTTT.

The V and J genes are TRBV28 and TRBJ2-5; tentative D call: TRBD1 (6 bases). The ends were cut back, 8 bases at V and 7 bases at J, with 17 bases in the middle. The germline gives CDR1 MDHEN, CDR2 SYDVKM. The CDR3 extends over 13 amino acids. CDR3: CASGETGMGTQYF. For the CDR3, the DNA is TGTGCCAGCGGAGAAACAGGGATGGGGACCCAGTACTTC.

The V and J genes are TRBV15 and TRBJ2-1; a possible D gene is TRBD2 (6 bases). Germline-derived CDR1 and CDR2 are LNHNV and YYDKDF (reference sequence). The CDR3 loop spans 15 amino acids. The V gene lost 4 bases and the J gene lost 0 bases, with 10 bases spanning the gap. Here the CDR3 DNA reads TGTGCCACCAGCAACGTGACTAGCTCCTACAATGAGCAGTTCTTC. Residues: CATSNVTSSYNEQFF.

The J gene is TRBJ1-2, the V gene TRBV20-1, with no clear D. The CDR3 spans 10 residues. V was trimmed by 3 bases and J by 8 bases, leaving 7 bases between them. CDR1 and CDR2 from the germline V gene are DFQATT and SNEGSKA (reference sequence). This CDR3 reads CSARSGGYTF. DNA for the CDR3: TGCAGTGCTAGGTCAGGAGGCTACACCTTC.

V gene TRBV13 combines with J gene TRBJ2-7; 11 bases match TRBD2. V lost 6 bases and J lost 3; bases outside the gene matches: 10. CDR1 and CDR2 (germline): PRHDT, FYEKMQ (reference sequence). This CDR3 region has 16 residues. CDR3 in DNA: TGTGCCAGCAGTTCCGCCGGGACTAGCGGAAGCTACGAGCAGTACTTC. Translating gives CASSSAGTSGSYEQYF. The full variable domain, its missing parts supplied by reference TRBV13 and TRBJ2-7, is AAGVIQSPRHLIKEKRETATLKCYPIPRHDTVYWYQQGPGQDPQFLISFYEKMQSDKGSIPDRFSAQQFSDYHSELNMSSLELGDSALYFCASSSAGTSGSYEQYFGPGTRLTVT.

The chain is built from TRBV2 and TRBJ1-2; maybe TRBD1 (5 bases). CDR3 length: 16 amino acids. The germline gives CDR1 SNHLY, CDR2 FYNNEI. Trimming shortened V by 4 bases and J by 0 bases, and 15 bases separated the two germline ends. This CDR3 reads CASSAQTGLTNYGYTF. The CDR3 DNA reads as TGTGCCAGCAGTGCCCAAACAGGCCTCACTAACTATGGCTACACCTTC.

The chain recombines TRBV29-1 with TRBJ2-3; 13 bases fit TRBD2. CDR3 length equals 16 residues. V was pared by 6 bases and J by 1 base, with 7 bases of the junction left unmatched. Germline lookup yields CDR1 SQVTM and CDR2 ANQGSEA. CDR3 sequence reads: CSVAGLAGTGTDTQYF. The CDR3 DNA reads TGCAGCGTAGCGGGACTAGCGGGAACCGGCACAGATACGCAGTATTTT.